One T cell receptor (beta chain) is described in this entry. Its specific antigen is unknown. Within one base of it there is no much larger clone, and no base qualities were kept. This entry belongs to a study of Graves' ophthalmopathy and Graves' hyperthyroidism (dated by TCRdb to the late 2010s). The study in broad terms: Peripheral blood was collected at initial diagnosis, prior to any treatment. TCR beta repertoire signatures were used to distinguish Graves' ophthalmopathy from Graves' hyperthyroidism and to predict progression to ophthalmopathy. In total, approximately 130 blood samples were TCR-sequenced: approximately 42 ophthalmopathy, some 72 hyperthyroidism and about 17 hyperthyroidism-to-ophthalmopathy patients. A discovery set of about 99 patients (around 44 ophthalmopathy, about 55 stable hyperthyroidism) was enrolled to explore V-J signatures distinguishing ophthalmopathy from hyperthyroidism. The independent validation cohort included about 20 hyperthyroidism patients plus 17 patients who later progressed from hyperthyroidism to ophthalmopathy. In over 5 hyperthyroidism patients, the T-cell repertoire of thyroid tissue was compared with the T-cell repertoire of blood. Once sampling was done, hyperthyroidism patients were given methimazole at a starting dose of 30 mg daily, while ophthalmopathy patients were given high-dose intravenous methylprednisolone. The 80 to 100 discovery patients were randomly divided into training and test sets at a 7:3 ratio. General conclusions and limits of the study: In cross-validation, the 13-signature model distinguished ophthalmopathy from stable hyperthyroidism with approximately 85% sensitivity and around 81% specificity, and in the test set the corresponding values were 80% and 75%. Most expanded thyroid clonotypes with frequency above 0.001 were also detected in blood, suggesting blood repertoires may reflect the thyroid immune response. In validation, the model predicted ophthalmopathy progression with about 70% sensitivity and approximately 72% specificity; approximately 12 predicted patients were CT-confirmed with GO in a median of approximately six months. No statistical method was used to set the sample size in advance, and the investigators knew which group each participant was assigned to.

Ophthalmopathy patients had moderately to severely active disease, Clinical Activity Score of at least 3, NOSPECS grade of at least 4, and disease duration under 3 months. Anyone with other autoimmune diseases, uncontrolled infections, pregnancy or lactation was excluded from the study. Diagnosis relied on clinical symptoms, serum thyroxine, TRAb, thyroid ultrasound and orbital computed tomography. Ficoll-Paque density gradient centrifugation was used to isolate PBMCs from around 10 ml of fresh peripheral blood. Total RNA was extracted with Trizol reagent and quality-checked on an Agilent 2100 Bioanalyzer. For repertoire sequencing, TCR beta CDR3 regions were amplified from RNA transcripts. HTBI primers and the Qiagen OneStep RT-PCR kit were used in a first-round RT-PCR, which was followed by a second-round multiplex PCR, size selection and purification. The libraries underwent paired-end sequencing with 100 bp reads on an Illumina HiSeq2000. The paper's data handling went like this. Reads were processed with SOAPnuke, discarding reads with adapters, uncalled bases, mean Phred below 15, or no exact constant-primer or identifier match. COPE v1.2.5 was used to merge the high-quality paired reads. Clonotypes were defined as unique nucleotide sequences and were aligned to IMGT TRB V, D and J references using MiTCR v1.1. The analysis was limited to V-J combinations with a frequency above 0.0001, which together covered approximately 99% of repertoires. A TCR clonal expansion and chaos score per V-J combination was defined as the ratio of F50 clonal expansion to chaos observed in the TCRdist matrix. Welch's t-statistics and random forest were used to reduce features to approximately 13 V-J combinations, which were fed into a naive Bayes classifier. Thyroid-blood repertoire similarity was quantified with the Morisita-Horn index. TCRdb's own reprocessing of the public reads used fastp at Q25 and MiXCR and kept productive beta chains. Each CDR3 protein gets just one entry, which takes the most common genes and DNA from the rows behind it. These V and J calls derive from TCRdb rather than the authors' analysis. Present in this sample are some 400,000 distinct CDR3 sequences, approximately 20% of which were seen just once. 1.5% to 2% of the sample is held by the ten biggest clonotypes.

Per the germline V gene, MGHRA is the CDR1 and YSYEKL is the CDR2. The V and J ends are trimmed by 0 bases and 2 bases, leaving 23 bases between them. The CDR3, cysteine through phenylalanine, is 19 amino acids long. Of all the DNA, just the CDR3 is kept, 57 bases in frame from base 1. The rearrangement joined TRBV4-1 to TRBJ2-7; the D gene cannot be resolved reliably. The specimen sequenced was peripheral blood. This receptor was identified in a woman under 30 with Graves' ophthalmopathy. Donor details come from another sample of the same person, matched by shared clones. CDR3 protein: CASSQETVSPSKSAYEQYF. The base sequence is TGCGCCAGCAGCCAAGAGACGGTGTCGCCCAGCAAGTCCGCCTACGAGCAGTACTTC.